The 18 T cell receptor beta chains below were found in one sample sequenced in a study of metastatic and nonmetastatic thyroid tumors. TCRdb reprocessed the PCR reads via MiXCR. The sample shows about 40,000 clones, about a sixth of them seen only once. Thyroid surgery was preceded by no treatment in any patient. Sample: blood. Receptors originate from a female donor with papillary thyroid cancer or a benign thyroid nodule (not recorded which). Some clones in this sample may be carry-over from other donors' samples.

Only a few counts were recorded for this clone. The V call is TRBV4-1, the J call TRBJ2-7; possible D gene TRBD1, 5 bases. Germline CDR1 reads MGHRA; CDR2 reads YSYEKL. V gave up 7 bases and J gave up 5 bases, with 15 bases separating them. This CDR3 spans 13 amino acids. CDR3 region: CASIVVGADEQYF. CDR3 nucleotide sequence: TGCGCCAGCATCGTCGTAGGGGCGGACGAGCAGTACTTC.

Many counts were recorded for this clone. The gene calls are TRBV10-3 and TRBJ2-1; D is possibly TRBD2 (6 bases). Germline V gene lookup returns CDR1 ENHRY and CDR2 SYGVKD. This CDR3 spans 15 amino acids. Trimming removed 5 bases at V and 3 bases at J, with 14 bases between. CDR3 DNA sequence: TGTGCCATCAGTAAGGATCGGGAGAGCTACAATGAGCAGTTCTTC. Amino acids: CAISKDRESYNEQFF.

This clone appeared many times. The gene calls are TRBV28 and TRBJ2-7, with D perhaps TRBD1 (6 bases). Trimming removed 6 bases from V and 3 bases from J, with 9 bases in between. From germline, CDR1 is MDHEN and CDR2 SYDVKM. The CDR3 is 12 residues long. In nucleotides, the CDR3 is TGTGCCAGCAGCTCGACAGGCTACGAGCAGTACTTC. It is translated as CASSSTGYEQYF.

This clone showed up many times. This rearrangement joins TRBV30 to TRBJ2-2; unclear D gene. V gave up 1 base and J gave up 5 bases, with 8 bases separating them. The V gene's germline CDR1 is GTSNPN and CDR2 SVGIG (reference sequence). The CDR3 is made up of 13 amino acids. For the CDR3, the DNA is TGTGCCTGGAGTGGTCGGGTAACCGGGGAGCTGTTTTTT. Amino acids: CAWSGRVTGELFF.

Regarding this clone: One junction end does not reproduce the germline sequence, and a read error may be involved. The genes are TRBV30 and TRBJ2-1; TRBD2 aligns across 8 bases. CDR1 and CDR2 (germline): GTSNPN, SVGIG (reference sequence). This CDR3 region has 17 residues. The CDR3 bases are TGTGCCTGGAGTGTACGTGTTAGCGGGATGGTATACAATGAGCAGTTCTTT. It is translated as CAWSVRVSGMVYNEQFF.

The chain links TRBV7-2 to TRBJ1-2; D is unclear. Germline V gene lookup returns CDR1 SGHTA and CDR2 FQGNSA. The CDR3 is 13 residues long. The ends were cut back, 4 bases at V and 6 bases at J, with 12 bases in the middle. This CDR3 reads CASSSYISDGYTF. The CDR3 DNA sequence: TGTGCCAGCAGCTCATACATTTCAGATGGCTACACCTTC.

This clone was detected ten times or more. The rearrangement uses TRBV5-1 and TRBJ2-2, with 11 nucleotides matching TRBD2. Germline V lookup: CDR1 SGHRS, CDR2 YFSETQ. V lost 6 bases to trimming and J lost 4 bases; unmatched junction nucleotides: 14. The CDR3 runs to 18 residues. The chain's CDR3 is CASNKDSGGAIGTGELFF. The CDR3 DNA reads TGCGCCAGCAACAAGGATAGCGGGGGGGCAATTGGCACCGGGGAGCTGTTTTTT.

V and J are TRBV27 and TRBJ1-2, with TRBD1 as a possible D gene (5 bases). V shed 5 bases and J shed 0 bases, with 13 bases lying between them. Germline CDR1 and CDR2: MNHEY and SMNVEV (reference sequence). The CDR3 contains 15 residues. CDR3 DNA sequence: TGTGCCAGCAGTCCCCCGGGGGTAGCTAACTATGGCTACACCTTC. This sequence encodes CASSPPGVANYGYTF.

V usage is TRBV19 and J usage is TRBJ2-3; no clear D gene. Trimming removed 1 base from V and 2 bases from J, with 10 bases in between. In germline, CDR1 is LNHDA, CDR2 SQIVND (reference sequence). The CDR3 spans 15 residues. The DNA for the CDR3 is TGTGCCAGTAGTATAGGCGGCGGTAACACAGATACGCAGTATTTT. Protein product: CASSIGGGNTDTQYF.

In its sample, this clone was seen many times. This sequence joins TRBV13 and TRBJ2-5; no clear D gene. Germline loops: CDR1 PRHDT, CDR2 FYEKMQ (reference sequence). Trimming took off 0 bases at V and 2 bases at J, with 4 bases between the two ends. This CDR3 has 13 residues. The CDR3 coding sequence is TGTGCCAGCAGCTTAGGGGTACAAGAGACCCAGTACTTC. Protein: CASSLGVQETQYF.

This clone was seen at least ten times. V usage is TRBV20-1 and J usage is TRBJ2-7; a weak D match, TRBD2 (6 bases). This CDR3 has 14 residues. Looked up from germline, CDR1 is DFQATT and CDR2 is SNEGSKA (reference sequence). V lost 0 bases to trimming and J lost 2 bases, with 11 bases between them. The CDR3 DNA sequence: TGCAGTGCTAGAGAGGGTAGCGGACCCTACGAGCAGTACTTC. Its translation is CSAREGSGPYEQYF.

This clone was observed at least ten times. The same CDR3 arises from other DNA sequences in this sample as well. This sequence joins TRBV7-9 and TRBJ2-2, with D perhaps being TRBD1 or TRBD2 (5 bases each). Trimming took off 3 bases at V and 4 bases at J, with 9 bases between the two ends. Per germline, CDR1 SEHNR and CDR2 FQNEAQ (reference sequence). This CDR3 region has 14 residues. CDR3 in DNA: TGTGCCAGCAGCTTCGCAGGGAGCACCGGGGAGCTGTTTTTT. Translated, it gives CASSFAGSTGELFF.

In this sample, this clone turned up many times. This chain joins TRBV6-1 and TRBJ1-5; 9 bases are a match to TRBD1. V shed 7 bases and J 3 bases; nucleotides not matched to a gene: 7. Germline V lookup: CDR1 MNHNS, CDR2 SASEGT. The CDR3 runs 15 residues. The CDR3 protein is CASTRRTGDNQPQHF. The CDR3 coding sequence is TGTGCCAGCACCCGCCGGACAGGGGACAATCAGCCCCAGCATTTT.

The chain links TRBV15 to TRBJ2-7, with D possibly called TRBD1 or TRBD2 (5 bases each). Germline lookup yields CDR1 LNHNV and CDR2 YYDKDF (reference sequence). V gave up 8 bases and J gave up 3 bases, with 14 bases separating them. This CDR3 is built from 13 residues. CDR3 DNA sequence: TGTGCCACCCAGAGGGGCCCTTTCTACGAGCAGTACTTC. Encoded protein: CATQRGPFYEQYF.

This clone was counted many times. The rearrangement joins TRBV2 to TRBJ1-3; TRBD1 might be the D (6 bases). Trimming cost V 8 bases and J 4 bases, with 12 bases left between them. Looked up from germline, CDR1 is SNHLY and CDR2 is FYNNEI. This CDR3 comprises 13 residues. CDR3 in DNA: TGTGCCAGCTTTGAGGGGGAAGGAAACACCATATATTTT. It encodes CASFEGEGNTIYF.

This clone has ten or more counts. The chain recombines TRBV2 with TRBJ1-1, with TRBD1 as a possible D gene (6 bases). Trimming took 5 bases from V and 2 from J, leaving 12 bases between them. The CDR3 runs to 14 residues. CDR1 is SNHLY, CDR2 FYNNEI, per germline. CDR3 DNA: TGTGCCAGCAGTTCCACAGGGACAAACACTGAAGCTTTCTTT. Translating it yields CASSSTGTNTEAFF.

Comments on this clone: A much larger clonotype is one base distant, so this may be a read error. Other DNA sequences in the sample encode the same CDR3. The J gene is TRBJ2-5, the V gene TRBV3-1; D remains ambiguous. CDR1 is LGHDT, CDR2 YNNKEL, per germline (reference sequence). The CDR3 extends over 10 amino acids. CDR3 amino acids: CASSRETQYF. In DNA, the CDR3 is TGTGCCAGCAGCCGAGAGACACAGTACTTC.

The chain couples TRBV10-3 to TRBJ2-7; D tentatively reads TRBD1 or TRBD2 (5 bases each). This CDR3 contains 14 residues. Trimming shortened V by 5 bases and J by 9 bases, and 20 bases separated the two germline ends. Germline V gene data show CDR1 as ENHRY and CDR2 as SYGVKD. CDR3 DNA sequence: TGTGCCATCAGTCACGAGACAGCGGATGGCGGGCAGTACTTC. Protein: CAISHETADGGQYF.